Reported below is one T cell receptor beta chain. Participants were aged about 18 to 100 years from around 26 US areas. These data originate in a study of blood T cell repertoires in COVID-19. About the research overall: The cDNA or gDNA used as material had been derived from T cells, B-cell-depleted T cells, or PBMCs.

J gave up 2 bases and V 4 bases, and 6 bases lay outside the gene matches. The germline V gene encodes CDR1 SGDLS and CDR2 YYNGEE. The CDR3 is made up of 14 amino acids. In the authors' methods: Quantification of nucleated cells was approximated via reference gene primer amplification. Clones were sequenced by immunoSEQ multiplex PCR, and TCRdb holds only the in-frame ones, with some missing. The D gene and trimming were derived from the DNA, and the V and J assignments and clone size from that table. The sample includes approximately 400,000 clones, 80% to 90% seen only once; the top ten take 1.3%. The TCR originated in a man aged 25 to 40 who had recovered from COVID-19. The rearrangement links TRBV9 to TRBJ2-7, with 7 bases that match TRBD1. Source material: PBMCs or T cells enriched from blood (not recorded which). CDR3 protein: CASSTHQGAYEQYF. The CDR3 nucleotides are TGTGCCAGCAGCACACACCAGGGGGCCTACGAGCAGTACTTC.